These T cell receptor beta chains were read from a single sample in a study of T cells in Graves' hyperthyroidism and ophthalmopathy. TCRdb processed the multiplex PCR reads anew with MiXCR; each CDR3 protein has one entry. The sample shows almost 250,000 distinct CDR3 sequences, around 24% of them seen only once. Sequencing used blood. These receptors were taken from a woman aged 40 to 50 with Graves' ophthalmopathy. Both conserved end residues are part of each CDR3. Fields, in order: clone size, CDR3 length, V gene, J gene, D gene, CDR3 protein, CDR3 DNA. The D gene is left open where the match is weak. Clone size, where shown, is once, few, many, or a class for clones that have expanded.

>many|13|TRBV19|TRBJ2-6|NA
CASWSSGANVLTF
TGTGCCAGTTGGAGCTCTGGGGCCAACGTCCTGACTTTC
>many|13|TRBV5-1|TRBJ1-2|NA
CASSLRFDYGYTF
TGCGCCAGCAGCTTGAGGTTCGACTATGGCTACACCTTC
>NA|14|TRBV28|TRBJ2-5|NA
CASSGLVRGETQYF
TGTGCCAGCAGTGGGCTTGTGAGGGGAGAGACCCAGTACTTC
>NA|12|TRBV20-1|TRBJ2-7|NA
CSARRWGYEQYF
TGCAGTGCTAGGCGGTGGGGTTACGAGCAGTACTTC
>NA|15|TRBV6-1|TRBJ2-2|TRBD2
CASRTSGSFTGELFF
TGTGCCAGCAGAACTAGCGGGAGTTTCACCGGGGAGCTGTTTTTT
>many|15|TRBV20-1|TRBJ2-7|TRBD2
CSASLAGVVTYEQYF
TGCAGTGCTAGTTTGGCGGGAGTGGTAACCTACGAGCAGTACTTC
>many|17|TRBV7-2|TRBJ2-7|TRBD2
CASSLWLAGGPSYEQYF
TGTGCCAGCAGCTTATGGCTAGCGGGAGGTCCGTCCTACGAGCAGTACTTC
>few|14|TRBV5-1|TRBJ2-2|TRBD2
CASRLADYTGELFF
TGCGCCAGCAGACTAGCGGATTACACCGGGGAGCTGTTTTTT
>many|15|TRBV6-2/TRBV6-3|TRBJ2-2|TRBD2
CASSLAGGVVGELFF
TGTGCCAGCAGCCTAGCGGGAGGAGTGGTCGGGGAGCTGTTTTTT
>NA|16|TRBV24-1|TRBJ2-7|NA
CATGPRTEPSSYEQYF
TGTGCCACCGGTCCTCGGACGGAGCCAAGCTCCTACGAGCAGTACTTC
>many|13|TRBV20-1|TRBJ2-7|TRBD1
CSAGTGLSYEQYF
TGCAGCGCCGGGACAGGGCTTTCCTACGAGCAGTACTTC
>many|14|TRBV27|TRBJ2-6|NA
CASSQTSGANVLTF
TGTGCCAGCAGTCAGACTTCTGGGGCCAACGTCCTGACTTTC
>many|15|TRBV28|TRBJ1-6|TRBD1
CASSPGQGNNSPLHF
TGTGCCAGCAGCCCCGGACAGGGAAACAATTCACCCCTCCACTTT
>NA|21|TRBV19|TRBJ1-1|NA
CASSVTSGRAAYGVMNTEAFF
TGTGCCAGTAGTGTCACTTCGGGTCGCGCCGCCTATGGGGTAATGAACACTGAAGCTTTCTTT
>many|14|TRBV28|TRBJ2-7|NA
CASSFSFGGGEQYF
TGTGCCAGCAGTTTTAGCTTCGGTGGGGGCGAGCAGTACTTC
>many|13|TRBV29-1|TRBJ2-4|NA
CSVEGSRENIQYF
TGCAGCGTTGAAGGCTCGCGGGAAAACATTCAGTACTTC
>many|13|TRBV19|TRBJ2-5|TRBD2
CASMAGDRETQYF
TGTGCCAGTATGGCGGGAGATAGAGAGACCCAGTACTTC
>NA|13|TRBV27|TRBJ2-7|TRBD2
CASSLIAGYEQYF
TGTGCCAGCAGTTTGATAGCGGGTTACGAGCAGTACTTC
>many|15|TRBV5-1|TRBJ1-6|TRBD1
CASRAFGQDNSPLHF
TGCGCCAGCAGGGCATTCGGACAGGACAATTCACCCCTCCACTTT
>few|16|TRBV5-5|TRBJ2-5|NA
CASSFYLGGSRETQYF
TGTGCCAGCAGCTTTTATTTAGGGGGATCACGAGAGACCCAGTACTTC
>many|17|TRBV4-1|TRBJ2-6|TRBD1
CASSRGQGGAGANVLTF
TGCGCCAGCAGCCGCGGACAGGGGGGTGCTGGGGCCAACGTCCTGACTTTC
>many|15|TRBV19|TRBJ1-5|NA
CASSLQWEGNQPQHF
TGTGCCAGTAGTCTCCAGTGGGAGGGCAATCAGCCCCAGCATTTT
>many|14|TRBV28|TRBJ2-7|NA
CASSFVEESYEQYF
TGTGCCAGCAGTTTCGTCGAGGAATCCTACGAGCAGTACTTC
>many|15|TRBV28|TRBJ2-2|TRBD1
CASSFGTGPTGELFF
TGTGCCAGCAGTTTCGGGACAGGGCCTACCGGGGAGCTGTTTTTT
>many|16|TRBV30|TRBJ2-5|TRBD2
CAWSGRLAGVWETQYF
TGTGCCTGGAGTGGGAGACTAGCGGGAGTATGGGAGACCCAGTACTTC
>NA|14|TRBV27|TRBJ1-1|NA
CASSGLSPNTEAFF
TGTGCCAGCAGTGGACTCTCCCCTAACACTGAAGCTTTCTTT